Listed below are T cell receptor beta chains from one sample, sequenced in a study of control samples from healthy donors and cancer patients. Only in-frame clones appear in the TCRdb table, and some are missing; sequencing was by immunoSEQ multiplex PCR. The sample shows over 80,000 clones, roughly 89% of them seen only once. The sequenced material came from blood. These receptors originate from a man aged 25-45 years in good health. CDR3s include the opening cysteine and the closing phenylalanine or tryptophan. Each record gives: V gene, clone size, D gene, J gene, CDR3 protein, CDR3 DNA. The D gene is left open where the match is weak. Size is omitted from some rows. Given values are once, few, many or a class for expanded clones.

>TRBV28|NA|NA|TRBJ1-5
CASTPSSGGGRFRSNQPQHF
TGTGCCAGCACCCCATCTTCCGGGGGGGGGCGGTTTAGGAGCAATCAGCCCCAGCATTTT
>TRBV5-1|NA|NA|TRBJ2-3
CASSLDQLKDTQYF
TGCGCCAGCAGCCTGGATCAGTTAAAAGATACGCAGTATTTT
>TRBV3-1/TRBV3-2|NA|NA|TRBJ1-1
CASSQDGRDTREAFF
TGTGCCAGCAGCCAAGATGGGCGGGACACTCGAGAAGCTTTCTTT
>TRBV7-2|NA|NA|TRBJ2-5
CASSTTSWREAQETQYF
TGTGCCAGCAGCACAACGAGTTGGCGGGAAGCACAAGAGACCCAGTACTTC
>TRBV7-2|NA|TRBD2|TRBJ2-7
CASSTGLASYEQYF
TGTGCCAGCAGCACAGGACTAGCGAGCTACGAGCAGTACTTC
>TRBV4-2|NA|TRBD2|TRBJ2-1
CASSQGGTRGHEQFF
TGTGCCAGCAGCCAAGGTGGGACTAGGGGCCATGAGCAGTTCTTC
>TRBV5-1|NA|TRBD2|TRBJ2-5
CASSPGGTSGGMETQYF
TGCGCCAGCAGCCCCGGCGGGACTAGCGGGGGGATGGAGACCCAGTACTTC
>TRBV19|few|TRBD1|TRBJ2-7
CASSPRQGSSYEQYF
TGTGCCAGTAGTCCCCGACAGGGTAGCTCCTACGAGCAGTACTTC
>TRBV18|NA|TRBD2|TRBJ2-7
CASSPGGLNGDYEQYF
TGTGCCAGCTCACCGGGAGGGCTCAATGGGGACTACGAGCAGTACTTC
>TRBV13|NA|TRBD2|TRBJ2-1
CASSTRTSGSYNEQFF
TGTGCCAGCAGCACGCGGACTAGCGGCTCCTACAATGAGCAGTTCTTC
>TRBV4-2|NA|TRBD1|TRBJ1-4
CASSQDLRTGGGRDEKLFF
TGTGCCAGCAGCCAAGATCTTCGGACAGGGGGGGGTAGGGATGAAAAACTGTTTTTT
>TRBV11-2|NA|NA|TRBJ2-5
CASSLGLARRETQYF
TGTGCCAGCAGCTTAGGGCTAGCGAGGCGAGAGACCCAGTACTTC
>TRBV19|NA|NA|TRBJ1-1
CASSEAGVGTEAFF
TGTGCCAGTAGTGAGGCAGGGGTGGGTACTGAAGCTTTCTTT
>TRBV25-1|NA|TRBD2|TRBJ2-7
CASSRAGVSEQYF
TGTGCCAGCAGCAGAGCGGGAGTCAGCGAGCAGTACTTC
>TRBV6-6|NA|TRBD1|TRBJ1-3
CASSRQGSGNTIYF
TGTGCCAGCAGCCGACAGGGCTCTGGAAACACCATATATTTT
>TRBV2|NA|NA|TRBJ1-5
CASSGTGNQPQHF
TGTGCCAGCAGTGGGACAGGCAATCAGCCCCAGCATTTT
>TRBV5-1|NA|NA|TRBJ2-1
CASTPAQGGRHEQFF
TGCGCCAGCACACCCGCGCAGGGGGGAAGGCATGAGCAGTTCTTC
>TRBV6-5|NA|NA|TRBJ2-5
CASSTTGVETQYF
TGTGCCAGCAGTACTACAGGAGTGGAGACCCAGTACTTC
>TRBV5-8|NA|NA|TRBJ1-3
CASSLSLSSGNTIYF
TGTGCCAGCAGCTTGTCGCTAAGCTCTGGAAACACCATATATTTT
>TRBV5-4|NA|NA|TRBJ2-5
CASSLRRDQETQYF
TGTGCCAGCAGCTTGCGTAGGGACCAAGAGACCCAGTACTTC
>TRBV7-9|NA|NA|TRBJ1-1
CASSSQQRNTEAFF
TGTGCCAGCAGCTCTCAACAGAGGAACACTGAAGCTTTCTTT
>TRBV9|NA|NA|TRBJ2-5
CASSGTEETQYF
TGTGCCAGCAGCGGGACGGAGGAGACCCAGTACTTC
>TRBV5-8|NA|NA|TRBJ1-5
CASSSGINQPQHF
TGTGCCAGCAGCTCCGGCATCAATCAGCCCCAGCATTTT
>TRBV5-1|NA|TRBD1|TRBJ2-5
CASSVGTAQETQYF
TGCGCCAGCAGCGTGGGGACAGCCCAAGAGACCCAGTACTTC
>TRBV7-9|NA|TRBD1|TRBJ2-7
CASSPGTVLRLQYF
TGTGCCAGCAGCCCTGGGACAGTCCTACGATTGCAGTACTTC
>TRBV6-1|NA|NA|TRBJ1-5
CASSEGSTQHF
TGTGCCAGCAGTGAAGGTTCGACCCAGCATTTT
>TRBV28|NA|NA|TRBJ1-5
CASYTGTASQPQHF
TGTGCCAGCTACACCGGGACGGCCTCGCAGCCCCAGCATTTT
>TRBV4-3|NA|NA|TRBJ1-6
CASSQDRIHGSYNSPLHF
TGCGCCAGCAGCCAAGATAGGATTCATGGCTCCTATAATTCACCCCTCCACTTT
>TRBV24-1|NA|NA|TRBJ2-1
CATSDLSGEQFF
TGTGCCACCAGTGATTTGTCAGGGGAGCAGTTCTTC
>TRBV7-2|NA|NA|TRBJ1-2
CASSLEQDYGYTF
TGTGCCAGCAGCTTAGAACAGGACTATGGCTACACCTTC
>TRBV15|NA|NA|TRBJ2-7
CATSRDRQVFYEQYF
TGTGCCACCAGCAGAGATCGGCAGGTATTCTACGAGCAGTACTTC
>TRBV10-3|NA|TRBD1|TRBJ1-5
CAISSGQGQYSNQPQHF
TGTGCCATCAGTAGTGGACAGGGACAGTATAGCAATCAGCCCCAGCATTTT
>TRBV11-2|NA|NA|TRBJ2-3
CASSLGVTDTQYF
TGTGCCAGCAGCTTAGGGGTCACAGATACGCAGTATTTT